The clone carrying this T cell receptor beta chain was recorded at least ten times. The time point is: pre-sensitization, week 0. Treatment described: therapeutic diphenylcyclopropenone sensitization with weekly scalp DPC. Every patch test was put on after a blood sample was taken. This entry belongs to a study of human T cells and chemical hapten exposure. Overall study context: Women made up most patients, who had alopecia areata, totalis or universalis.

TCRdb passed the RACE reads through MiXCR, listing each CDR3 protein once. The sample carries 380,000 or so distinct CDR3 sequences, around 5.5% recorded once. Trimming cost V 5 bases and J 1 base, with 8 bases left between them. This CDR3 comprises 13 residues. CDR1 is ENHRY, CDR2 SYGVKD, per germline. The receptor was derived from a woman between 18 and 29 years old with alopecia areata. Some clones in this sample may be carry-over from other donors' samples. This chain links TRBV10-3 with TRBJ1-1; D not resolved. The starting material was whole blood, obtained in connection with sensitization to the hapten diphenylcyclopropenone (DPC). The CDR3 bases are TGTGCCATCAGTAGAGAAGAGAACACTGAAGCTTTCTTT. Translating it yields CAISREENTEAFF.